The sequence of this T cell receptor beta chain was determined in a study of cytomegalovirus exposure and HLA in healthy donors. Both 60 Vbeta primers and 13 Jbeta primers went into the PCR. Sequencing was performed with immunoSEQ multiplex PCR; in TCRdb, only in-frame clones are kept and a portion is missing. The sample shows about 210,000 clones, approximately 80% of them seen only once. Trimming cost V 6 bases and J 6 bases; bases outside gene matches: 3. From germline, CDR1 is SEHNR and CDR2 FQNEAQ (reference sequence). CDR3 length: 14 residues. The V gene is TRBV7-9, the J gene TRBJ2-2, with 11 bases that match TRBD1. Sequenced input: PBMCs. The TCR originated in a man between 25 and 39 years old in good health and CMV-seronegative. The CDR3 protein is CASSRTGGPGELFF. The DNA of the CDR3 is TGTGCCAGCAGTCGGACAGGGGGCCCCGGGGAGCTGTTTTTT.